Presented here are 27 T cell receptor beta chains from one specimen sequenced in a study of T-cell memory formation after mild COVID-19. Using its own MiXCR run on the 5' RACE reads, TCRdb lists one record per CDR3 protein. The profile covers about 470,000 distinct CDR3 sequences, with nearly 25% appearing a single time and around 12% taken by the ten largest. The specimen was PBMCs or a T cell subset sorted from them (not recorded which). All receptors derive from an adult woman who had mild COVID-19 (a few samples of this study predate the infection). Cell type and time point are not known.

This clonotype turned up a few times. CDR3 region: CSARRINEKLFF. CDR3 DNA: TGCAGTGCTAGACGGATAAATGAAAAACTGTTTTTT. The chain joins TRBV20-1 to TRBJ1-4; no definite D call. Deletions cut 2 bases from V and 5 bases from J, with 6 bases between. CDR3 length: 12 amino acids. The V gene's germline CDR1 is DFQATT and CDR2 SNEGSKA (reference sequence).

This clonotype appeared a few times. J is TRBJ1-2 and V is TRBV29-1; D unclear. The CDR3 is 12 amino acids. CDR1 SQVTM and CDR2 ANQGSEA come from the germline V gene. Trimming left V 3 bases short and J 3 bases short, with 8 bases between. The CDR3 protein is CSVDGSHYGYTF. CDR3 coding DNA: TGCAGCGTTGATGGATCTCACTATGGCTACACCTTC.

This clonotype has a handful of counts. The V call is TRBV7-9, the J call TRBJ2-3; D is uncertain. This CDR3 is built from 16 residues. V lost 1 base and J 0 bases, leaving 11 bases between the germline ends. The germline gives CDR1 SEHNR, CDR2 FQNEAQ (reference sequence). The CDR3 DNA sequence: TGTGCCAGCAGCTTAGGGCAACTATCTAGCACAGATACGCAGTATTTT. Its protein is CASSLGQLSSTDTQYF.

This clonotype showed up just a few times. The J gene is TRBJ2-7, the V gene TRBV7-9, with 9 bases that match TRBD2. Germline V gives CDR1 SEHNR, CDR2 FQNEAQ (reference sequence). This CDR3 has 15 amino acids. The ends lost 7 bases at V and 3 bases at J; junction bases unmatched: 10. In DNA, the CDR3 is TGTGCCAGCACCGAAGCTAGCGGGAACCACTACGAGCAGTACTTC. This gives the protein CASTEASGNHYEQYF.

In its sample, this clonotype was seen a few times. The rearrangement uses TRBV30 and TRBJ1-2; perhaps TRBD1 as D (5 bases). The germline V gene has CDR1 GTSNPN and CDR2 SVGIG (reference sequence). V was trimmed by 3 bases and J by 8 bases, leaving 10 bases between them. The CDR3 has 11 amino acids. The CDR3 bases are TGTGCCTGGAGATTGGGGGGAGGCTACACCTTC. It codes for CAWRLGGGYTF.

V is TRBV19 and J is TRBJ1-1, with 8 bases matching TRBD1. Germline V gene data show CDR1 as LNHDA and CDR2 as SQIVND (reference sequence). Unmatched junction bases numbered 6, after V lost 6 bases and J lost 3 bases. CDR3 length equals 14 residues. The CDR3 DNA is TGTGCCAGTAGGAACCGGGACAGGTACACTGAAGCTTTCTTT. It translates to CASRNRDRYTEAFF.

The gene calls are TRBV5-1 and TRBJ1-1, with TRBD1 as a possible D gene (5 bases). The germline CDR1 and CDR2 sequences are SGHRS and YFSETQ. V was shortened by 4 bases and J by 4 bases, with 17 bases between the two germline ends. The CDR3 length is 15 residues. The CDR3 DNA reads TGCGCCAGCAGCCCGGGGGGGGTCAGCGGCACTGAAGCTTTCTTT. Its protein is CASSPGGVSGTEAFF.

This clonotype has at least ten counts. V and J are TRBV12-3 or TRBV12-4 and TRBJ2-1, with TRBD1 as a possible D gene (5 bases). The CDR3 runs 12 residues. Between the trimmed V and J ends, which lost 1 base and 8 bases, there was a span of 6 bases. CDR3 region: CASSLGGHEQFF. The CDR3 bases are TGTGCCAGCAGTTTAGGGGGCCATGAGCAGTTCTTC.

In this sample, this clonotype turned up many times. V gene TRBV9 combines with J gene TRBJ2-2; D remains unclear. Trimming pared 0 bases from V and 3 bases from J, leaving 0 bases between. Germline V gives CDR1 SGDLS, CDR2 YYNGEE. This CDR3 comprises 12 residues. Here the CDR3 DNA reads TGTGCCAGCAGCGTAGACACCGGGGAGCTGTTTTTT. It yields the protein CASSVDTGELFF. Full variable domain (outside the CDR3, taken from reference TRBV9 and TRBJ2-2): DSGVTQTPKHLITATGQRVTLRCSPRSGDLSVYWYQQSLDQGLQFLIQYYNGEERAKGNILERFSAQQFPDLHSELNLSSLELGDSALYFCASSVDTGELFFGEGSRLTVL.

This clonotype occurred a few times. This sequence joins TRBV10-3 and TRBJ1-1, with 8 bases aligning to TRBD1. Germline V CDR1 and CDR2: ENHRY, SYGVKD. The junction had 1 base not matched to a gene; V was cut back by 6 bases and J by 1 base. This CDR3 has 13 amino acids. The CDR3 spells CAIRTGENTEAFF. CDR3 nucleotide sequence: TGTGCCATCAGGACAGGGGAGAACACTGAAGCTTTCTTT.

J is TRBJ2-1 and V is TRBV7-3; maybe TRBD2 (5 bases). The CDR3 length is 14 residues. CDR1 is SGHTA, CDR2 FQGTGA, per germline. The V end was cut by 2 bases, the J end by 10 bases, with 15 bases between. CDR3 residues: CASSLPPLEGEQFF. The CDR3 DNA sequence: TGTGCCAGCAGCTTACCCCCTCTAGAGGGCGAGCAGTTCTTC.

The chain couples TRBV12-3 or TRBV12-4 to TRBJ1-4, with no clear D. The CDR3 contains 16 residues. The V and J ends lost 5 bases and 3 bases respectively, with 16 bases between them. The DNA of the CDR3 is TGTGCCAGCAGTCTCTCCGGAGGGCGATCTAATGAAAAACTGTTTTTT. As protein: CASSLSGGRSNEKLFF.

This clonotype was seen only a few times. The CDR3 DNA is TGCAGTGCTAGACTCCCTGACAGGTACGAGCAGTACTTC. Protein product: CSARLPDRYEQYF. J is TRBJ2-7 and V is TRBV20-1; D perhaps matches TRBD1 (6 bases). Germline CDR1 and CDR2: DFQATT and SNEGSKA (reference sequence). V lost 2 bases and J 4 bases, leaving 12 bases between the germline ends. The CDR3 covers 13 residues.

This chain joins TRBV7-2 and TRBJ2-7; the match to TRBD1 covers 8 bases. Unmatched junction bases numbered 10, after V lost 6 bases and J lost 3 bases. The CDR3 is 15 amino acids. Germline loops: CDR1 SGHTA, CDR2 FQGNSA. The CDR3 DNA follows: TGTGCCAGCAGTCCAACCTCAGGGGGCCTCTACGAGCAGTACTTC. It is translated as CASSPTSGGLYEQYF.

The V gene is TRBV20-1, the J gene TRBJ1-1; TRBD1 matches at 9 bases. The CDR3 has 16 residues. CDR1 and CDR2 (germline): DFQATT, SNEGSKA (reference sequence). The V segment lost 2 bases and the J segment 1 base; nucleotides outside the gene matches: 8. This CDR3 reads CSARSHPGQGNTEAFF. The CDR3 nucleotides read TGCAGTGCTAGATCACATCCGGGACAGGGGAACACTGAAGCTTTCTTT.

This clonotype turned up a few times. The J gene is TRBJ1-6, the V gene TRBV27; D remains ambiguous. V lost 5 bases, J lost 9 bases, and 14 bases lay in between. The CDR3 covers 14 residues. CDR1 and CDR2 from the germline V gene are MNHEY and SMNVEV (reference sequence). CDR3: CASSRSAGISPLHF. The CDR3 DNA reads TGTGCCAGCAGTCGGTCTGCCGGGATTTCACCCCTCCACTTT.

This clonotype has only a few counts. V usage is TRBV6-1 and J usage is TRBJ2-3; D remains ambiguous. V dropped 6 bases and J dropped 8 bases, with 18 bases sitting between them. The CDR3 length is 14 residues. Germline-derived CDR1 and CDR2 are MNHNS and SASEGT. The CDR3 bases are TGTGCCAGCAGAGAGTCCCCGCGTGGTGGTACGCAGTATTTT. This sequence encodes CASRESPRGGTQYF.

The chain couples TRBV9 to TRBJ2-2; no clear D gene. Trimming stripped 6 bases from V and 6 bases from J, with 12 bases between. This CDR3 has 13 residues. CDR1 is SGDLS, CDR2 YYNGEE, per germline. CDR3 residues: CASNPDPAGELFF. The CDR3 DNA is TGTGCCAGCAACCCCGACCCGGCCGGGGAGCTGTTTTTT.

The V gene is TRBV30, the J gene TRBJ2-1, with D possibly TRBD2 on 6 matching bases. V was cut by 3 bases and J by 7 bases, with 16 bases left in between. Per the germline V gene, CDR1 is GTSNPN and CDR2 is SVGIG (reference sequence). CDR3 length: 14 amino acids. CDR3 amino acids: CAWSPGRGLNEQFF. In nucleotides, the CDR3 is TGTGCCTGGAGCCCTGGGCGGGGTTTGAATGAGCAGTTCTTC.

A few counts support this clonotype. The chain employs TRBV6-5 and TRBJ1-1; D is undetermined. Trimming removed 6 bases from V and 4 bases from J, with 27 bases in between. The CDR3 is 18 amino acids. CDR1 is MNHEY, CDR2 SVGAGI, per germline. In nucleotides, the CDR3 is TGTGCCAGCAGAGGCCGGGGTACTACTCTGGGGAAGGGCACTGAAGCTTTCTTT. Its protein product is CASRGRGTTLGKGTEAFF.

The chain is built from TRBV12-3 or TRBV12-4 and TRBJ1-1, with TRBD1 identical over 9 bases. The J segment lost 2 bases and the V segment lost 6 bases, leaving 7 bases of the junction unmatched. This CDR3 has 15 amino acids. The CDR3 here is CASRAGTGQNTEAFF. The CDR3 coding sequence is TGTGCCAGCAGGGCCGGGACAGGGCAAAACACTGAAGCTTTCTTT.

The CDR3 bases are TGTGCCAGCAGTATACGCCGCGCGAATGAGCAGTTCTTC. This translates into CASSIRRANEQFF. The chain uses TRBV12-3 or TRBV12-4 and TRBJ2-1; D not certain. CDR3 length equals 13 residues. V gave up 5 bases and J gave up 7 bases, with 12 bases separating them.

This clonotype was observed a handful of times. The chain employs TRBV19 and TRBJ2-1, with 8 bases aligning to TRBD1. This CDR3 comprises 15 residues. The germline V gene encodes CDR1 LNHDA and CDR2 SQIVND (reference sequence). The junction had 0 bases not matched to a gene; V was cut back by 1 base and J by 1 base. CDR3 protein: CASSIGTGSYNEQFF. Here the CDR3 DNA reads TGTGCCAGTAGTATAGGGACAGGGTCCTACAATGAGCAGTTCTTC.

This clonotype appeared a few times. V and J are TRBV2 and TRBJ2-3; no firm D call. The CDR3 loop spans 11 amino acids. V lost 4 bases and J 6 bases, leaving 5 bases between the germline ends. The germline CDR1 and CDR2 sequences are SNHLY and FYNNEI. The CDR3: CASSVKDTQYF. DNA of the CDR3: TGTGCCAGCAGTGTAAAGGATACGCAGTATTTT.

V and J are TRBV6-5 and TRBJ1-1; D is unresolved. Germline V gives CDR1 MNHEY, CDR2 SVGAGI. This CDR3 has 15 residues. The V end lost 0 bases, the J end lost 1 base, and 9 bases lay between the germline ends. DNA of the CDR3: TGTGCCAGCAGTTACTCCGGGGAGGGGAACACTGAAGCTTTCTTT. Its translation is CASSYSGEGNTEAFF.

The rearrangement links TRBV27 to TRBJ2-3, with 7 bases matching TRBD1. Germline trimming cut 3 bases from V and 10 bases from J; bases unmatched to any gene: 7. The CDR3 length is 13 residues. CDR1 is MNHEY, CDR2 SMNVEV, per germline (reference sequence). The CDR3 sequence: CASSFRSGGAQYF. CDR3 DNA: TGTGCCAGCAGTTTCCGTTCAGGGGGAGCGCAGTATTTT.

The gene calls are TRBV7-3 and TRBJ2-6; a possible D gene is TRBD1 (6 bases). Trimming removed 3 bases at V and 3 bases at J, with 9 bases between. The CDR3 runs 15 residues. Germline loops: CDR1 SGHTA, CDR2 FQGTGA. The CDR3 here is CASSFRGFGANVLTF. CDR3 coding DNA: TGTGCCAGCAGCTTCAGGGGATTTGGGGCCAACGTCCTGACTTTC.